This T cell receptor (beta chain) was found in a study of human T cells and chemical hapten exposure. The overall study: Weekly administration of diphenylcyclopropenone to the scalp of patients continued throughout the roughly 24-week study.

This clonotype was recorded many times. Its antigen is undetermined. Study-wide results and limits: High-frequency TCRs, those above 1 in 1000, stayed the same after DPC sensitization.

CDR3 size: 21 residues. Trimming took 5 bases from V and 0 from J; bases not matched to a gene: 13. Germline V CDR1 and CDR2: SGHVS, FNYEAQ. Library construction involved attaching unique molecular identifiers to individual cDNA molecules, which allowed quantitative, reproducible TCR counting. As handled by the study authors: A typical sample had around 96,000 TCRs, with roughly 23,224 to 690,600 overall. TCRdb recomputed calls from the RACE reads with MiXCR, one row per CDR3 protein. Here the V and J calls rest on TCRdb's processing, not on the authors' analysis. The sample yields 350,000 to 450,000 distinct CDR3 sequences, less than 6.5% seen once. Time point given: pre-sensitization, week 0. The treatment is: therapeutic diphenylcyclopropenone sensitization with weekly scalp DPC.

The source was whole blood, collected in connection with sensitization to the hapten diphenylcyclopropenone (DPC). The V and J genes are TRBV7-6 and TRBJ2-1, with 16 positions matching TRBD2. The TCR comes from a woman between 45 and 60 years old with alopecia areata. Some clones in this sample may be carry-over from other donors' samples. The CDR3 region is CASSPGQPGLAGGRSYNEQFF. The CDR3 region has the DNA TGTGCCAGCAGCCCTGGGCAGCCGGGACTAGCGGGAGGGCGCTCCTACAATGAGCAGTTCTTC.